The clone carrying this TCR beta chain was seen a single time. The antigen remains undetermined. This sample was taken from a study of T cell responses to AZD1222 COVID-19 vaccine. Study results and limitations: Spike-specific TCR breadth and depth rose after two AZD1222 doses. Nearly half of unique spike-specific TCRs reportedly avoided B.1.351 and B.1.1.7 mutated regions. CD4 TCRs associated with vaccination spanned spike, dominating at 160-218 and 743-854. Only after the peak T cell response were repertoires sampled.

Trimming pared 5 bases from V and 2 bases from J, leaving 10 bases between. CDR3 length equals 13 residues. Germline assignment: CDR1 SNHLY and CDR2 FYNNEI. Produced via immunoSEQ multiplex PCR; TCRdb's table is partial and in-frame only. The sample lists roughly 200,000 clones; roughly 90% were seen once. V gene TRBV2 combines with J gene TRBJ2-7; D is ambiguous. The input for sequencing was peripheral blood, taken 28 days after the second AZD1222 dose. The clonotype comes from an adult who received the AZD1222 COVID-19 vaccine. Written as DNA, the CDR3 is TGTGCCAGCAGTCCTAATGGGCCCTACGAGCAGTACTTC. This encodes CASSPNGPYEQYF.